Detailed here is one T cell receptor beta chain. Its target is unknown. Produced via immunoSEQ multiplex PCR; TCRdb's table is partial and in-frame only. Of fewer than 150,000 clones listed, 87% are singletons. This sample is drawn from a study of T cell responses to AZD1222 COVID-19 vaccine. Study-level points and caveats: Vaccine-associated CD4 TCRs ranged over spike, dominating at 160-218 and 743-854. In a largely white British group with more females than males, clonal diversity was possibly underestimated. Variant regions that are unmutated are reportedly the target of nearly half of spike-specific TCRs. Compared with day 0, the breadth and depth of the Spike-specific TCR repertoire rose significantly after two doses of AZD1222.

From germline, CDR1 is SNHLY and CDR2 FYNNEI. The CDR3 is made up of 12 amino acids. Deletions cut 6 bases from V and 4 bases from J, with 9 bases between. Sequenced material: peripheral blood, taken on day 0 of AZD1222 vaccination. The chain recombines TRBV2 with TRBJ2-5; D is unclear. The source of this sequence is an adult in good health. Here the CDR3 reads CASSSEVETQYF. CDR3 sequence (DNA): TGTGCCAGCAGCTCTGAAGTAGAGACCCAGTACTTC.